These T cell receptor beta chains were read from a single sample in a study of cytomegalovirus exposure and HLA in healthy donors. Generated by immunoSEQ multiplex PCR, the TCRdb table keeps only in-frame clones and is missing some. Here the sample spans some 95,000 clones, under 85% being singletons. The material sequenced was PBMCs. The receptor set was obtained from a woman between 35 and 50 years old in good health and CMV-seropositive. Both conserved end residues are part of each CDR3. A D gene is named only where the DNA matches it firmly. The listing skips clone size in some rows; elsewhere it reads once, few, many or a size class.

TRBV4-1	TRBJ1-2	TRBD1	.	TGCGCCAGCAGCCAAGTTAAGGGGGCGCAGGACTATGGCTACACCTTC	CASSQVKGAQDYGYTF
TRBV6-1	TRBJ2-7	TRBD1	.	TGTGCCAGCAGTGAAGCGGTGGTTGGGACAGCCGACGAGCAGTACTTC	CASSEAVVGTADEQYF
TRBV4-1	TRBJ1-1	TRBD1	.	TGCGCCAGCAGCCTTGAAGACAGGGTGAACACTGAAGCTTTCTTT	CASSLEDRVNTEAFF
TRBV19	TRBJ2-3	TRBD2	few	TGTGCCAGTAGTACCGGGACTAGCGGGAAAACAGATACGCAGTATTTT	CASSTGTSGKTDTQYF
TRBV5-4	TRBJ2-1	TRBD2	.	TGTGCCAGCAGCTTGGGTTCTAGCGGGAATTACAATGAGCAGTTCTTC	CASSLGSSGNYNEQFF
TRBV19	TRBJ1-4	TRBD1	once	TGTGCCAGTAGTCTCCGGACAGGATTAGCAACTAATGAAAAACTGTTTTTT	CASSLRTGLATNEKLFF
TRBV6-6	TRBJ2-7	.	.	TGTGCCAGCAGTTACACGGGCTACGAGCAGTACTTC	CASSYTGYEQYF
TRBV19	TRBJ1-2	TRBD1	.	TGTGCCAGTAACAGACAGGGGGCGCTTGGCTACACCTTC	CASNRQGALGYTF
TRBV27	TRBJ2-7	.	.	TGTGCCAGCAGTGACCTAGGAGGGGGCCGCTACGAGCAGTACTTC	CASSDLGGGRYEQYF
TRBV7-3	TRBJ2-1	TRBD2	.	TGTGCCAGCAGCCCTGAGGCTAGCGGGAGGAATGAGCAGTTCTTC	CASSPEASGRNEQFF
TRBV9	TRBJ1-2	.	.	TGTGCCAGCAGCGTCGACAGTACCCTAGGCTACACCTTC	CASSVDSTLGYTF
TRBV25-1	TRBJ2-3	.	.	TGTGCCAGCAGTGGTACCGGGGGTCGCACGCAGTATTTT	CASSGTGGRTQYF
TRBV23-1	TRBJ2-2	TRBD2	.	TGCGCCAGCAGTCAGACTAGCGGGAGGTCCACCGGGGAGCTGTTTTTT	CASSQTSGRSTGELFF
TRBV10-1	TRBJ2-5	.	.	TGCGCCAGCAGTGAGTCAGGCGGGGCCCAAGAGACCCAGTACTTC	CASSESGGAQETQYF
TRBV4-1	TRBJ1-6	.	once	TGCGCCAGCAGCCAAAGGGACTCGATTAATTCACCCCTCCACTTT	CASSQRDSINSPLHF
TRBV7-3	TRBJ2-5	.	few	TGTGCCAGCAGCCCGGCGCGGTCTGAGACCCAGTACTTC	CASSPARSETQYF
TRBV11-2	TRBJ2-1	.	.	TGTGCCAGCAGCGCAACCGCGGGATTCACGAATGAGCAGTTCTTC	CASSATAGFTNEQFF
TRBV2	TRBJ1-1	TRBD1	few	TGTGCCAGCAGTACTACAGGGGGCTCGAGCACTGAAGCTTTCTTT	CASSTTGGSSTEAFF
TRBV7-6	TRBJ2-3	.	.	TGTGCCAGCAGCTTTTCTGGCACAGATACGCAGTATTTT	CASSFSGTDTQYF
TRBV13	TRBJ2-3	TRBD2	.	TGTGCCAGCAGCTTAGTGGTCGGCGGGAGGGTCACAGATACGCAGTATTTT	CASSLVVGGRVTDTQYF
TRBV7-6	TRBJ2-1	.	.	TGTGCCAGCAGCTTCCGCGGGACTGTCTCCTACAATGAGCAGTTCTTC	CASSFRGTVSYNEQFF
TRBV5-6	TRBJ1-5	TRBD1	.	TGTGCCAGCAGCCCAGACCGGGGACAGAATCAGCCCCAGCATTTT	CASSPDRGQNQPQHF
TRBV7-9	TRBJ1-1	TRBD1	.	TGTGCCAGCAGCCTAACGGGACAGGGGAACACTGAAGCTTTCTTT	CASSLTGQGNTEAFF
TRBV4-1	TRBJ2-1	TRBD2	.	TGCGCCAGCAGTCCCGGGACTAATATGAATGAGCAGTTCTTC	CASSPGTNMNEQFF
TRBV7-9	TRBJ2-7	TRBD1	.	TGTGCCAGCAGCCCCCAGGGGGCTACCTACGAGCAGTACTTC	CASSPQGATYEQYF
TRBV5-1	TRBJ1-2	.	.	TGCGCCAGCAGCCCCGACAGAACTAACTATGGCTACACCTTC	CASSPDRTNYGYTF
TRBV4-2	TRBJ2-2	TRBD1	.	TGTGCCAGCAGCCAGTCAGACAGGGATGGCGGGGAGCTGTTTTTT	CASSQSDRDGGELFF
TRBV19	TRBJ2-5	TRBD2	.	TGTGCCAGTAGTTCTCGGGGGGGGCAAGAGACCCAGTACTTC	CASSSRGGQETQYF
TRBV7-6	TRBJ2-1	TRBD2	once	TGTGCCAGCAGCTTAGCTGGACTAGCGGGGGGCAATGAGCAGTTCTTC	CASSLAGLAGGNEQFF
TRBV5-5	TRBJ2-3	.	.	TGTGCCAGCAGCTCGGGGGGACAGGTTCAGCAGTATTTT	CASSSGGQVQQYF
TRBV5-1	TRBJ2-3	TRBD1	.	TGCGCCAGCAGCTTACAGGGGGATACGCAGTATTTT	CASSLQGDTQYF
TRBV6-5	TRBJ2-2	.	.	TGTGCCAGCATAAACGACTACAGGGACACCGGGGAGCTGTTTTTT	CASINDYRDTGELFF
TRBV7-9	TRBJ2-5	.	few	TGTGCCAGCAGCTTAGCTACAGGGCAAGAGACCCAGTACTTC	CASSLATGQETQYF
TRBV19	TRBJ1-2	.	.	TGTGCCAGTAGTGTTAACCGGGACTATAAGGAGAGGTATGGCTACACCTTC	CASSVNRDYKERYGYTF
TRBV18	TRBJ2-7	TRBD1	few	TGTGCCAGCTCGGGCCCGACAGGGAAGTTTTACTCCTACGAGCAGTACTTC	CASSGPTGKFYSYEQYF
TRBV6-1	TRBJ2-2	TRBD2	.	TGTGCCAGCAGTGAAGGAGGGAGGGACACCGGGGAGCTGTTTTTT	CASSEGGRDTGELFF
TRBV19	TRBJ2-1	.	.	TGTGCCAGTAGTGTGCAACAGCGGGTTTCCTCCTACAATGAGCAGTTCTTC	CASSVQQRVSSYNEQFF
TRBV4-2	TRBJ1-4	.	.	TGTGCCAGCAGCCAAATGACAGATAATGAAAAACTGTTTTTT	CASSQMTDNEKLFF
TRBV10-3	TRBJ2-7	TRBD2	once	TGTGCCATCAGTGGGTCTAGCGGGACTTTCTACGAGCAGTACTTC	CAISGSSGTFYEQYF
TRBV18	TRBJ2-7	.	.	TGTGCCAGCTCACCAGGGGCAAACAAATACGAGCAGTACTTC	CASSPGANKYEQYF
TRBV19	TRBJ1-1	TRBD1	.	TGTGCCAGTAGTATAGGGAAGGGGGCGACTGAAGCTTTCTTT	CASSIGKGATEAFF
TRBV27	TRBJ1-2	TRBD1	.	TGTGCCAGCAGTTCACAGGGGGCGCCTGGCTACACCTTC	CASSSQGAPGYTF
TRBV27	TRBJ2-5	.	.	TGTGCCAGCAGTTCGAGAGCGCAACAAGAGACCCAGTACTTC	CASSSRAQQETQYF
TRBV19	TRBJ1-1	TRBD1	.	TGTGCCAGTAGTTCCGGACAGGGGTTGAACACTGAAGCTTTCTTT	CASSSGQGLNTEAFF
TRBV29-1	TRBJ2-5	TRBD1	.	TGCAGCGCGGGACAGGGGGGTGAGACCCAGTACTTC	CSAGQGGETQYF
TRBV10-3	TRBJ2-7	TRBD1	.	TGTGCCATCAGCCTAAGGACAGGGGGACCGTACGAGCAGTACTTC	CAISLRTGGPYEQYF
TRBV5-1	TRBJ1-3	TRBD1	once	TGCGCCAGCAGCTGGGACAGCGGTTCTGGAAACACCATATATTTT	CASSWDSGSGNTIYF
TRBV18	TRBJ2-1	TRBD1	.	TGTGCCAGCTCACACCCTCCCGGGACAGGGACGAATGAGCAGTTCTTC	CASSHPPGTGTNEQFF
TRBV19	TRBJ1-5	.	.	TGTGCCAGTAGTCCTTATGACAGTAGCAATCAGCCCCAGCATTTT	CASSPYDSSNQPQHF
TRBV19	TRBJ2-7	.	.	TGTGCCAGTAGTATGCAGGGTACTTACGAGCAGTACTTC	CASSMQGTYEQYF